Detailed here is one T cell receptor (beta chain). The antigen is not known. These data are taken from a study of OX40 agonist ivuxolimab in advanced cancers. The wider study: Hepatocellular carcinoma, melanoma, renal cell or head and neck cancer was diagnosed in the dose-escalation patients. Participants could have had prior anti-PD-1, anti-PD-L1 or anti-CTLA-4 therapy, and approximately 40% had some.

Germline trimming cut 2 bases from V and 5 bases from J; bases unmatched to any gene: 12. This CDR3 spans 17 amino acids. Germline CDR1 reads SGHAT; CDR2 reads FQNNGV. Using immunoSEQ multiplex PCR, the repertoire was profiled, and TCRdb retains in-frame clones only, with some absent. The sample lists 45,000 to 50,000 clones; more than 85% were seen once. General study points: The study observed clonal expansion of CD4+ and CD8+ blood T cells by week 6 at 0.1 to 3.0 mg/kg.

The sequenced sample was CD4+ or CD8+ T cells sorted from blood, obtained in a trial of the OX40 agonist ivuxolimab. The rearrangement uses TRBV11-2 and TRBJ2-4; the match to TRBD1 covers 7 bases. The receptor's source is an adult with an advanced solid tumor such as melanoma, head and neck, liver or kidney cancer. The CDR3 nucleotides read TGTGCCAGCAGCTTAATCCCCTCGCCGGGACAGCAAAACATTCAGTACTTC. Amino acids: CASSLIPSPGQQNIQYF. The variable domain in full, completed from reference TRBV11-2 and TRBJ2-4, reads EAGVAQSPRYKIIEKRQSVAFWCNPISGHATLYWYQQILGQGPKLLIQFQNNGVVDDSQLPKDRFSAERLKGVDSTLKIQPAKLEDSAVYLCASSLIPSPGQQNIQYFGAGTRLSVL.